This note documents a single TCR beta chain sequence. This entry is derived from a study of preoperative IRX-2 immunotherapy in early breast cancer. The treatment: preoperative locoregional IRX-2 cytokine immunotherapy. Patients received preoperative, locoregional IRX-2 cytokine immunotherapy in a phase Ib study. V lost 6 bases, J lost 5 bases, and 14 bases stayed unmatched. The CDR3 has 16 amino acids. Germline loops: CDR1 SGHNT, CDR2 YENEEA. Sequenced by immunoSEQ multiplex PCR; TCRdb stores in-frame clones only, minus some. The sample contains approximately 25,000 clones, roughly four fifths of which appear only once.

This material consisted of lymph node tissue, taken after IRX-2 immunotherapy. The chain couples TRBV11-3 to TRBJ2-7; 9 bases align to TRBD1. The TCR originated in a human donor with breast cancer. This CDR3 is CASRPTGGGRSDEQYF. The CDR3 region has the DNA TGTGCCAGCAGACCAACAGGGGGCGGGAGATCCGACGAGCAGTACTTC. The variable domain in full, with the rest retrieved from reference TRBV11-3 and TRBJ2-7, is EAGVVQSPRYKIIEKKQPVAFWCNPISGHNTLYWYLQNLGQGPELLIRYENEEAVDDSQLPKDRFSAERLKGVDSTLKIQPAELGDSAVYLCASRPTGGGRSDEQYFGPGTRLTVT.